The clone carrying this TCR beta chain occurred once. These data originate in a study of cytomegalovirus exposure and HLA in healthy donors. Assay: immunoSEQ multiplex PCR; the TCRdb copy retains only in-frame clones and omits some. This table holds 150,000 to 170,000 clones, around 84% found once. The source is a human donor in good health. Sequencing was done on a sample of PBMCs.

DNA for the CDR3: TGTGCCAGCAATCGACAGGGGGAAGGCTACACCTTC. Protein product: CASNRQGEGYTF. The V call is TRBV9, the J call TRBJ1-2; the match to TRBD1 covers 9 bases. Germline assignment: CDR1 SGDLS and CDR2 YYNGEE. V lost 6 bases to trimming and J lost 8 bases; unmatched junction nucleotides: 5. The length of the CDR3 is 12 residues.